These T cell receptor beta chains were read from a single sample in a study of blood T cell repertoires in COVID-19. Assay: immunoSEQ multiplex PCR; the TCRdb copy retains only in-frame clones and omits some. The table includes about 68,000 clones, approximately 81% detected once. What was sequenced was peripheral blood. Every receptor here comes from a man between 50 and 59 years old with active COVID-19. Both conserved end residues are part of each CDR3. A D gene is named only where the DNA matches it firmly. Clone size, where shown, is once, few, many, or a class for clones that have expanded.

clone size: .; V gene: TRBV2; J gene: TRBJ2-1; D gene: TRBD2; CDR3 DNA: TGTGCCAGCAGTCAGACTAGCGGGAGGGCCTTCAATGAGCAGTTCTTC; CDR3 protein: CASSQTSGRAFNEQFF
clone size: .; V gene: TRBV4-2; J gene: TRBJ1-2; D gene: .; CDR3 DNA: TGTGCCAGCAGCCAAGTTTTTCGTACCGAGAACTATGGCTACACCTTC; CDR3 protein: CASSQVFRTENYGYTF
clone size: .; V gene: TRBV14; J gene: TRBJ2-7; D gene: .; CDR3 DNA: TGTGCCAGCAGCCAAGAGTTAGGAGGTTACGAGCAGTACTTC; CDR3 protein: CASSQELGGYEQYF
clone size: .; V gene: TRBV10-3; J gene: TRBJ2-1; D gene: TRBD2; CDR3 DNA: TGTGCCATCAGTGAAGCTAGCGGGAGGGGCAATGAGCAGTTCTTC; CDR3 protein: CAISEASGRGNEQFF
clone size: .; V gene: TRBV6-5; J gene: TRBJ2-3; D gene: TRBD2; CDR3 DNA: TGTGCCAGCAGGACGGGACTAAGCACAGATACGCAGTATTTT; CDR3 protein: CASRTGLSTDTQYF
clone size: .; V gene: TRBV10-3; J gene: TRBJ2-5; D gene: TRBD2; CDR3 DNA: TGTGCCATCAGTGAGGGACAGTCGGGACTAGCGGGGTACCAAGAGACCCAGTACTTC; CDR3 protein: CAISEGQSGLAGYQETQYF
clone size: .; V gene: TRBV10-3; J gene: TRBJ2-6; D gene: TRBD1; CDR3 DNA: TGTGCCATCCGTTACAGGGGCGGTGGGGCCAACGTCCTGACTTTC; CDR3 protein: CAIRYRGGGANVLTF
clone size: .; V gene: TRBV12-5; J gene: TRBJ2-6; D gene: .; CDR3 DNA: TGTGCTAGTGGTTACTGGGACTCCGGAGGTAGGGCCAACGTCCTGACTTTC; CDR3 protein: CASGYWDSGGRANVLTF
clone size: .; V gene: TRBV27; J gene: TRBJ1-1; D gene: .; CDR3 DNA: TGTGCCAGCAGTTCTTGGACAGATGGGGCGTACGATCTAGCTTTCTTT; CDR3 protein: CASSSWTDGAYDLAFF
clone size: .; V gene: TRBV7-2; J gene: TRBJ1-6; D gene: TRBD1; CDR3 DNA: TGTGCCAGCAGCGGGGGGACAGGGGGCTCGTCACCCCTCCACTTT; CDR3 protein: CASSGGTGGSSPLHF
clone size: once; V gene: TRBV27; J gene: TRBJ1-2; D gene: .; CDR3 DNA: TGTGCCAGCAGTTCCCTATCGACAGGAAAGGTGTATGGCTACACCTTC; CDR3 protein: CASSSLSTGKVYGYTF
clone size: .; V gene: TRBV11-3; J gene: TRBJ2-7; D gene: .; CDR3 DNA: TGTGCCAGCAGCTTTGGCAGGGGCGCCCCCTACGAGCAGTACTTC; CDR3 protein: CASSFGRGAPYEQYF
clone size: .; V gene: TRBV6-1; J gene: TRBJ2-7; D gene: .; CDR3 DNA: TGTGCCAGCAGTGAATTGGCCTGGGCCTTC; CDR3 protein: CASSELAWAF
clone size: .; V gene: TRBV7-2; J gene: TRBJ2-5; D gene: .; CDR3 DNA: TGTGCCAGCAGCCCCTCCGGGTTGCAGGGGTTAGGGGAGACCCAGTACTTC; CDR3 protein: CASSPSGLQGLGETQYF
clone size: .; V gene: TRBV27; J gene: TRBJ1-2; D gene: TRBD1; CDR3 DNA: TGTGCCAGTCTGGGACAGTATTCCTATGGCTACACCTTC; CDR3 protein: CASLGQYSYGYTF
clone size: .; V gene: TRBV30; J gene: TRBJ2-7; D gene: .; CDR3 DNA: TGTGCCTGGAGTGTAGGGGGATCCTACGAGCAGTACTTC; CDR3 protein: CAWSVGGSYEQYF
clone size: .; V gene: TRBV7-7; J gene: TRBJ2-7; D gene: TRBD2; CDR3 DNA: TGTGCTAGCAGCCCGGGACTAGCGGTCGCCTACGAGCAGTACTTC; CDR3 protein: CASSPGLAVAYEQYF
clone size: .; V gene: TRBV6-5; J gene: TRBJ1-6; D gene: .; CDR3 DNA: TGTGCCGGCTGCAGCTCCTATAATTCACCCCTCCACTTT; CDR3 protein: CAGCSSYNSPLHF
clone size: .; V gene: TRBV5-4; J gene: TRBJ1-2; D gene: .; CDR3 DNA: TGTGCCAGCAGCTCGGTCGGGGTAAACTATGGCTACACCTTC; CDR3 protein: CASSSVGVNYGYTF
clone size: .; V gene: TRBV6-6; J gene: TRBJ1-6; D gene: TRBD1; CDR3 DNA: TGTGCCAGCAGTTCCCTGGACAGGGCCGTTTCACCCCTCCACTTT; CDR3 protein: CASSSLDRAVSPLHF
clone size: .; V gene: TRBV5-4; J gene: TRBJ1-1; D gene: .; CDR3 DNA: TGTGCCAGCAGCGTAGACAGGAGAATGAACACTGAAGCTTTCTTT; CDR3 protein: CASSVDRRMNTEAFF
clone size: .; V gene: TRBV18; J gene: TRBJ2-7; D gene: TRBD1; CDR3 DNA: TGTGCCAGCTCACCCTATGGACAGGGAACCTACGAGCAGTACTTC; CDR3 protein: CASSPYGQGTYEQYF
clone size: .; V gene: TRBV2; J gene: TRBJ2-5; D gene: .; CDR3 DNA: TGTGCCAGCACGGAGGGGCGGGGTTTGAGGCAAGAGACCCAGTACTTC; CDR3 protein: CASTEGRGLRQETQYF
clone size: .; V gene: TRBV6-5; J gene: TRBJ2-7; D gene: .; CDR3 DNA: TGTGCCAGCAGTTCAGGACTCGTTCTACGGGGCGAGCAGTACTTC; CDR3 protein: CASSSGLVLRGEQYF
clone size: .; V gene: TRBV12-3/TRBV12-4; J gene: TRBJ1-1; D gene: .; CDR3 DNA: TGTGCCAGCAGTTTGGGGCTAGGGGCTTTCTTT; CDR3 protein: CASSLGLGAFF